This T cell receptor (beta chain) was profiled in a study of chemoradiotherapy in HPV16-positive cancers. At the level of the study: A couple of HPV16-positive patients' cells yielded candidate HPV-specific clones and common motifs.

The CDR3 has 13 residues. Germline CDR1 reads MGHRA; CDR2 reads YSYEKL. The V gene lost 0 bases and the J gene lost 3 bases, with 6 bases spanning the gap. Repertoires were generated with immunoSEQ multiplex PCR, while TCRdb's copy carries only in-frame clones and drops some. Seen here are about 1,400 clones, about 80% observed once, and the top ten hold around 8.8%. Samples were taken several times over chemoradiotherapy. The V gene is TRBV4-1, the J gene TRBJ2-7; weak D call: TRBD2 (5 bases). The receptor was derived from a human donor with HPV-associated anogenital cancer. The material sequenced was tumor tissue, taken from a patient who underwent chemoradiotherapy. CDR3 coding DNA: TGCGCCAGCAGCCAAGAACTAGGCTACGAGCAGTACTTC. Protein product: CASSQELGYEQYF.